Following are 2 T cell receptor beta chains from one sample sequenced in a study of OX40 agonist ivuxolimab in advanced cancers. Profiled with immunoSEQ multiplex PCR; TCRdb holds only in-frame clones, not every one. The sample yields about 100,000 clones, around 90% seen once. Source: CD4+ or CD8+ T cells sorted from blood, taken in a trial of the OX40 agonist ivuxolimab. These receptors were taken from an adult with an advanced solid tumor such as melanoma, head and neck, liver or kidney cancer.

This chain links TRBV28 with TRBJ2-6; no reliable D call. The CDR3 contains 15 residues. Between the trimmed V and J ends, which lost 5 bases and 0 bases, there was a span of 8 bases. CDR1 and CDR2 (germline): MDHEN, SYDVKM. Here the CDR3 DNA reads TGTGCCAGCAGTATACAGAGCTCTGGGGCCAACGTCCTGACTTTC. This encodes CASSIQSSGANVLTF.

The genes are TRBV7-2 and TRBJ1-1; D remains unclear. V was shortened by 1 base and J by 1 base, with 10 bases between the two germline ends. The CDR3 has 15 residues. The germline CDR1 and CDR2 sequences are SGHTA and FQGNSA. The CDR3 reads CASSLDPASNTEAFF. The CDR3 DNA sequence: TGTGCCAGCAGCTTAGATCCGGCCTCGAACACTGAAGCTTTCTTT.